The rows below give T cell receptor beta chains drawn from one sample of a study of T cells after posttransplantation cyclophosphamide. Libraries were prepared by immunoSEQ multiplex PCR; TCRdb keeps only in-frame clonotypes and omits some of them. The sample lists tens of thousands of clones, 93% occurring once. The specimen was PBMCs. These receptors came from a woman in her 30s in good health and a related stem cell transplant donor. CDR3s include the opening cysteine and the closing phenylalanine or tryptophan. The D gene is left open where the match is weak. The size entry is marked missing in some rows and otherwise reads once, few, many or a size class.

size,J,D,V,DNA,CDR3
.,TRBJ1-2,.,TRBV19,TGTGCCAGTAGTATAGAAGGATTAGGCTATGGCTACACCTTC,CASSIEGLGYGYTF
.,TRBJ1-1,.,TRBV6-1,TGTGCCAGCAGAAGGGGGGTGAACACTGAAGCTTTCTTT,CASRRGVNTEAFF
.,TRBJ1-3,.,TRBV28,TGTGCCAGCAGTTTAATCCCGGGCCCTGGAAACACCATATATTTT,CASSLIPGPGNTIYF
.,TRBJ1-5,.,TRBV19,TGTGCCAGTACCCCTGAGGGGAGTCAGCCCCAGCATTTT,CASTPEGSQPQHF
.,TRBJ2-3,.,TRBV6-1,TGTGCCAGCAGTGAAGGATACCCGGATACGCAGTATTTT,CASSEGYPDTQYF
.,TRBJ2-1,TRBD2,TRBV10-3,TGTGCCATCAGAGCGCGACTAGCGGGGGGTAACAATGAGCAGTTCTTC,CAIRARLAGGNNEQFF
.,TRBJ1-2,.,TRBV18,TGTGCCAGCTCACCGCTACAGGGAGTCGGGAGTGGCTACACCTTC,CASSPLQGVGSGYTF
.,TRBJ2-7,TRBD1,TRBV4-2,TGTGCCAGCAGCCTCCCTCCCGGACAGGATACCTCCTACGAGCAGTACTTC,CASSLPPGQDTSYEQYF
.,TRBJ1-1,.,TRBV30,TGTGCCTGGAGTGTGACGGCTTGGGACACTGAAGCTTTCTTT,CAWSVTAWDTEAFF
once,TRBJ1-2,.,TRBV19,TGTGCCAGTAGTAGGGCTTATGGCTACACCTTC,CASSRAYGYTF
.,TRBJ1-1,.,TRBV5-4,TGTGCCACCTCTCCCCCCATGAACACTGAAGCTTTCTTT,CATSPPMNTEAFF
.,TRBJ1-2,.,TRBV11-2,TGTGCCAGCAGCTTAGAGGGGGGGCCAAATACTAACTATGGCTACACCTTC,CASSLEGGPNTNYGYTF
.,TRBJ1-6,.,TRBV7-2,TGTGCCAGCAGCTTAGCAGGAGGGAGAGGATCACCCCTCCACTTT,CASSLAGGRGSPLHF
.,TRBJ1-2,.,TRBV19,TGTGCCAGTAAAGTCCCTGTGGACTATGGCTACACCTTC,CASKVPVDYGYTF
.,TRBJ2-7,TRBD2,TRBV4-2,TGTGCCAGCAGCCAAGTTTCTAGCGGGGCCTACGAGCAGTACTTC,CASSQVSSGAYEQYF
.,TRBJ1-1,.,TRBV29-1,TGCAGCGGATCGTGGAACACTGAAGCTTTCTTT,CSGSWNTEAFF
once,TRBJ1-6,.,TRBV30,TGTGCCTGGAGCAGGGAACTGGTGAACGGTTCACCCCTCCACTTT,CAWSRELVNGSPLHF